This T cell receptor beta chain was recovered during a study of blood T cell repertoires in COVID-19. Study background: Samples representing acute and convalescent COVID-19 were sourced from the United States, Italy and Spain. PBMCs, B-cell-depleted T cells, or T cells provided the cDNA or gDNA that made up the material.

Under the authors' procedure: The authors estimated nucleated cell counts from reference gene primer amplification. The table came from immunoSEQ multiplex PCR; TCRdb's copy has only in-frame clones and leaves some out. The V and J calls and clone size were taken over from that table, and D and trimming were inferred from the DNA. The repertoire has about 180,000 clones, around 83% of them found once; the top ten carry more than 1.5%. With 4 bases removed from V and 3 bases from J, the gap between germline ends came to 16 bases. Germline V gives CDR1 WNHNN, CDR2 SYGVQD (reference sequence). The CDR3 extends over 15 amino acids.

Input material: peripheral blood. The chain couples TRBV10-1 to TRBJ2-7; possibly TRBD1 for D (6 bases). The sequence came from a human donor in a cohort sampled during active COVID-19. CDR3 nucleotide sequence: TGCGCCAGCAGTGGGGCCGCGACAGGACTCTACGAGCAGTACTTC. It translates to CASSGAATGLYEQYF.